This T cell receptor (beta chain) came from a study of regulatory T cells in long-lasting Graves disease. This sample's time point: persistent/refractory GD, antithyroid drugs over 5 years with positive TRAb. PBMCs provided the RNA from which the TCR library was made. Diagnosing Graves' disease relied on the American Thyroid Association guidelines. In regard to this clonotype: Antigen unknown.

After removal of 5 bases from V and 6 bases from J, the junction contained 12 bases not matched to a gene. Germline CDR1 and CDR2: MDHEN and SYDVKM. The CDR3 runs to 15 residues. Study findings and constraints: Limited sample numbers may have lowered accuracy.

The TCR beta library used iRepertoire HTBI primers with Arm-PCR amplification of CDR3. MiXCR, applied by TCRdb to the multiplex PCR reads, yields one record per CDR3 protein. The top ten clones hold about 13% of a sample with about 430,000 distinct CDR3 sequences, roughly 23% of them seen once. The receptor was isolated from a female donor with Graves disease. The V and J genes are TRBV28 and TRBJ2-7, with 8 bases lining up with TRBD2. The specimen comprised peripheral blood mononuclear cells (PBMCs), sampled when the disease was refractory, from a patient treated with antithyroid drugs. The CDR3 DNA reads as TGTGCCAGCAGTGGGTTAGCGGGATGGACGAGCGAGCAGTACTTC. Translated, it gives CASSGLAGWTSEQYF. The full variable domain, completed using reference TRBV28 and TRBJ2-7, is DVKVTQSSRYLVKRTGEKVFLECVQDMDHENMFWYRQDPGLGLRLIYFSYDVKMKEKGDIPEGYSVSREKKERFSLILESASTNQTSMYLCASSGLAGWTSEQYFGPGTRLTVT.